This paragraph reports one T cell receptor beta chain. The source of the sample is a study of blood T cell repertoires in COVID-19. About the research overall: Spain, Italy and the United States supplied samples that represented acute and convalescent COVID-19.

Authors' data handling: Estimated nucleated cell counts came from reference gene primer amplification. Generated by immunoSEQ multiplex PCR, the TCRdb table keeps only in-frame clones and is missing some. That table supplies the V and J calls and clone size; D and trimming were determined from the DNA. Found here are 490,000 or so clones, roughly 90% of them singletons; the top ten hold less than 2%. Residents of 24 US areas, aged roughly 18 to 89 years, made up the participants. Trimming took 4 bases from V and 8 from J, leaving 11 bases between them. The CDR3 is made up of 12 amino acids. The germline V gene encodes CDR1 SEHNR and CDR2 FQNEAQ (reference sequence).

The sequenced material came from PBMCs or T cells enriched from blood (not recorded which). The V and J genes are TRBV7-9 and TRBJ1-2, with a possible D match to TRBD1 (6 bases). The sequence derives from a middle-aged woman who had recovered from COVID-19. The CDR3 sequence is CASSSPTGGYTF. The DNA for the CDR3 is TGTGCCAGCAGCTCCCCGACAGGCGGCTACACCTTC.